This TCR beta chain was captured in a study of T cells in localized non-small cell lung cancer. A word on this clone: Its antigen is unknown.

Findings of the study overall: Paired adjacent lung recovered a median approximately 62 of the top 100 tumor clones. Higher blood T cell density went with longer overall survival.

The table came from immunoSEQ multiplex PCR; TCRdb's copy has only in-frame clones and leaves some out. Of about 52,000 clones listed, about 87% are singletons. The V gene's germline CDR1 is LGHNA and CDR2 YNFKEQ. With 0 bases clipped from V and 6 bases from J, the junction kept 7 bases outside the gene matches. This CDR3 spans 15 amino acids. The sample was PBMCs, taken before any cancer treatment. The TCR sequence derives from a female donor with stage II lung adenocarcinoma. The chain uses TRBV4-2 and TRBJ1-2, with 7 bases fitting TRBD1. The CDR3 DNA reads TGTGCCAGCAGCCAAGAGCAGAGGCAGGGGGATGGCTACACCTTC. It encodes CASSQEQRQGDGYTF.